Each of the 24 T cell receptor beta chains below was sequenced from the same sample in a study of CD8+ T cells in alopecia areata. Once RNA had been extracted, it was reverse transcribed into cDNA to act as the sequencing template. Generated by immunoSEQ multiplex PCR, the TCRdb table keeps only in-frame clones and is missing some. The sample includes approximately 99,000 clones, 55% to 75% of them seen just once. Sequencing was performed on CD8+ T cells sorted from blood. These receptors all stem from a human donor in good health.

The CDR3 is CASSEMDEAFF. Written as DNA, the CDR3 is TGTGCCAGCAGTGAAATGGATGAAGCTTTCTTT. The chain combines TRBV2 with TRBJ1-1; no firm D call. Trimming stripped 2 bases from V and 7 bases from J, with 5 bases between. CDR3 size: 11 residues. The V gene's germline CDR1 is SNHLY and CDR2 FYNNEI.

The rearrangement uses TRBV11-2 and TRBJ2-3; D is perhaps TRBD2 (5 bases). The CDR3 is made up of 16 amino acids. Germline values: CDR1 SGHAT, CDR2 FQNNGV. V was pared by 6 bases and J by 6 bases, with 22 bases between. This CDR3 reads CASSSGGALVGDTQYF. Written as DNA, the CDR3 is TGTGCCAGCAGTTCGGGCGGTGCACTAGTGGGGGATACGCAGTATTTT.

CDR3 sequence reads: CASSLASGGGETQYF. DNA of the CDR3: TGCGCCAGCAGCTTGGCTTCTGGGGGCGGTGAGACCCAGTACTTC. V is TRBV5-1 and J is TRBJ2-5, with D perhaps matching TRBD1 (6 bases). V lost 0 bases and J 5 bases, leaving 14 bases between the germline ends. The length of the CDR3 is 15 residues. Germline CDR1 reads SGHRS; CDR2 reads YFSETQ.

This clone was counted between two and nine times. The rearrangement links TRBV13 to TRBJ2-3; D perhaps matches TRBD2 (5 bases). CDR1 PRHDT and CDR2 FYEKMQ come from the germline V gene (reference sequence). Trimming took off 2 bases at V and 7 bases at J, with 13 bases between the two ends. CDR3 length: 14 amino acids. The CDR3 sequence: CASSLWLAGNTQYF. The DNA of the CDR3 is TGTGCCAGCAGCTTATGGCTAGCTGGAAATACGCAGTATTTT.

CDR3 sequence (DNA): TGTGCCTGGAGCCACCTGGGGGGCACAGATACGCAGTATTTT. It translates to CAWSHLGGTDTQYF. The chain combines TRBV30 with TRBJ2-3, with D perhaps being TRBD1 or TRBD2 (5 bases each). Trimming left V 3 bases short and J 1 base short, with 11 bases between. The CDR3 sequence is 14 residues long. The germline CDR1 and CDR2 sequences are GTSNPN and SVGIG (reference sequence).

The chain recombines TRBV29-1 with TRBJ2-5, with TRBD2 matching 7 bases. The V segment lost 3 bases and the J segment 3 bases; nucleotides outside the gene matches: 10. This CDR3 spans 15 amino acids. Germline CDR1 and CDR2: SQVTM and ANQGSEA. The CDR3 is CSVDNWASGEETQYF. CDR3 DNA sequence: TGCAGCGTTGATAATTGGGCTAGCGGCGAAGAGACCCAGTACTTC.

The V call is TRBV7-2, the J call TRBJ1-6; 8 nucleotides align to TRBD1. The ends lost 5 bases at V and 7 bases at J; junction bases unmatched: 7. Germline CDR1 and CDR2: SGHTA and FQGNSA. The CDR3 has 15 amino acids. The CDR3 bases are TGTGCCAGCAGCGCGAGGACAGGGAGGAATTCACCCCTCCACTTT. It yields the protein CASSARTGRNSPLHF.

The chain is built from TRBV4-3 and TRBJ1-6; D call uncertain. This CDR3 has 14 residues. CDR1 and CDR2 (germline): LGHNA, YSLEER. V dropped 4 bases and J dropped 3 bases, with 7 bases sitting between them. CDR3 protein: CASSLQLYNSPLHF. CDR3 DNA sequence: TGCGCCAGCAGCCTACAGCTCTATAATTCACCCCTCCACTTT.

The chain links TRBV6-5 to TRBJ2-3; the D gene is possibly TRBD2 (5 bases). Germline lookup yields CDR1 MNHEY and CDR2 SVGAGI. This CDR3 comprises 14 residues. V was clipped by 4 bases and J by 3 bases, with 11 bases between them. CDR3 nucleotides: TGTGCCAGCAGTTTGGGAGATCCTACAGATACGCAGTATTTT. It translates to CASSLGDPTDTQYF.

The chain has TRBV6-5 and TRBJ2-7, with D perhaps matching TRBD2 (5 bases). Germline CDR1 is MNHEY and CDR2 is SVGAGI. Trimming took 2 bases from V and 7 from J, leaving 12 bases between them. There are 13 residues in the CDR3. The CDR3 sequence is CASSYLSGGEQYF. The CDR3 coding sequence is TGTGCCAGCAGTTACCTCAGTGGAGGAGAGCAGTACTTC.

The chain couples TRBV6-7 to TRBJ2-3; D remains ambiguous. TRBV6-7 has ORF status, its function being uncertain. Trimming stripped 1 base from V and 2 bases from J, with 13 bases between. The CDR3 consists of 16 residues. The CDR3, as DNA: TGTGCCAGCAGTTACTTTGGCCAAGTCAACACAGATACGCAGTATTTT. It translates to CASSYFGQVNTDTQYF.

J is TRBJ1-4 and V is TRBV13, with D possibly TRBD1 on 5 matching bases. The CDR3 is made up of 15 amino acids. V lost 0 bases to trimming and J lost 6 bases, with 11 bases between them. Looked up from germline, CDR1 is PRHDT and CDR2 is FYEKMQ (reference sequence). The CDR3 is CASSLGMGVDEKLFF. In DNA form, the CDR3 reads TGTGCCAGCAGCTTAGGAATGGGGGTGGATGAAAAACTGTTTTTT.

The chain joins TRBV29-1 to TRBJ1-2, with unresolved D. Trimming took off 6 bases at V and 0 bases at J, with 11 bases between the two ends. Germline CDR1 SQVTM, CDR2 ANQGSEA. CDR3 length equals 13 residues. DNA of the CDR3: TGCAGCGTCGTACCAGGTTCTAACTATGGCTACACCTTC. Its translation is CSVVPGSNYGYTF.

This clone was detected once. The chain is built from TRBV5-6 and TRBJ2-2; 10 bases fit TRBD1. The CDR3 contains 16 residues. The germline CDR1 and CDR2 sequences are SGHDT and YYEEEE. V lost 4 bases and J lost 6; bases outside the gene matches: 9. The CDR3 coding sequence is TGTGCCAGCAGCGTGACAGGGGGCTTGGTCGCCGGGGAGCTGTTTTTT. This encodes CASSVTGGLVAGELFF.

The CDR3 is CASSATGTPAQEYF. In nucleotides, the CDR3 is TGTGCCAGCAGCGCGACCGGGACCCCCGCCCAGGAGTACTTC. The chain has TRBV7-9 and TRBJ2-7; either TRBD1 or TRBD2 may fit D (5 bases each). This CDR3 comprises 14 residues. CDR1 and CDR2 (germline): SEHNR, FQNEAQ (reference sequence). V was trimmed by 5 bases and J by 11 bases, leaving 22 bases between them. The entire variable domain, with the rest obtained from reference TRBV7-9 and TRBJ2-7, is as follows: DTGVSQNPRHKITKRGQNVTFRCDPISEHNRLYWYRQTLGQGPEFLTYFQNEAQLEKSRLLSDRFSAERPKGSFSTLEIQRTEQGDSAMYLCASSATGTPAQEYFGPGTRLTVT.

This clone was found a few times. This chain joins TRBV11-2 and TRBJ2-7; 7 bases are a match to TRBD1. With 1 base clipped from V and 3 bases from J, the junction kept 9 bases outside the gene matches. The CDR3 consists of 16 residues. Germline V lookup: CDR1 SGHAT, CDR2 FQNNGV. CDR3 residues: CASSLGGTVADYEQYF. The CDR3, as DNA: TGTGCCAGCAGCTTAGGGGGGACAGTAGCTGACTACGAGCAGTACTTC.

This chain joins TRBV30 and TRBJ1-6; 7 nucleotides agree with TRBD1. The CDR3 extends over 14 amino acids. Trimming at V came to 4 bases and at J to 10 bases, leaving 10 bases not matched to a gene. Germline CDR1 is GTSNPN and CDR2 is SVGIG (reference sequence). CDR3 DNA sequence: TGTGCCTGGACCCTTCAGGGGGATTACTCACCCCTCCACTTT. It encodes CAWTLQGDYSPLHF.

The chain uses TRBV15 and TRBJ2-1; D perhaps matches TRBD2 (6 bases). There are 17 residues in the CDR3. Germline values: CDR1 LNHNV, CDR2 YYDKDF (reference sequence). The V gene lost 5 bases and the J gene lost 7 bases, with 24 bases spanning the gap. In DNA, the CDR3 is TGTGCCACCAGCGGCGGGACGCCGGACTTATTAAGGAATGAGCAGTTCTTC. Its translation: CATSGGTPDLLRNEQFF.

This clone was observed a few times. CDR3: CASSRTLGETQYF. In nucleotides, the CDR3 is TGCGCCAGCAGCCGTACCCTGGGGGAGACCCAGTACTTC. The chain links TRBV5-1 to TRBJ2-5; D gene ambiguous. This CDR3 spans 13 amino acids. Germline CDR1 reads SGHRS; CDR2 reads YFSETQ. V lost 4 bases, J lost 5 bases, and 12 bases lay in between.

Details on this clone: One junction end disagrees with the germline gene, perhaps due to a read error. The chain links TRBV5-4 to TRBJ2-5; a weak D match, TRBD2 (8 bases). This CDR3 is 11 amino acids long. CDR1 and CDR2 (germline): SGHNT, YYREEE (reference sequence). CDR3 sequence reads: CASSDGRDRNF. Written as DNA, the CDR3 is TGTGCCAGCAGCGACGGGAGGGACAGAAACTTC.

This clone has a handful of counts. One junction end does not reproduce the germline sequence, and a read error may be involved. The J gene is TRBJ2-7, the V gene TRBV5-4; 10 bases fit TRBD1. Germline V gene lookup returns CDR1 SGHNT and CDR2 YYREEE (reference sequence). This CDR3 comprises 17 residues. CDR3: CASSQGIGRDRGNEQYF. CDR3 coding DNA: TGCGCCAGCAGCCAAGGGATAGGACGGGACAGGGGTAACGAGCAGTACTTC.

V usage is TRBV29-1 and J usage is TRBJ1-2, with 9 bases that match TRBD1. V lost 1 base, J lost 3 bases, and 18 bases stayed unmatched. The CDR3 covers 19 residues. CDR1 and CDR2 (germline): SQVTM, ANQGSEA. Here the CDR3 DNA reads TGCAGCGTTGAAGGTCCAGCGGGACAGGGTCTTCCACTCTACTATGGCTACACCTTC. As protein: CSVEGPAGQGLPLYYGYTF.

This chain connects TRBV4-1 to TRBJ1-6; D is uncertain. This CDR3 has 16 residues. Germline assignment: CDR1 MGHRA and CDR2 YSYEKL. V was cut by 0 bases and J by 6 bases, with 12 bases left in between. CDR3 protein: CASSQEWSVPNSPLHF. The CDR3 DNA reads TGCGCCAGCAGCCAAGAATGGTCTGTTCCTAATTCACCCCTCCACTTT.

The chain carries TRBV28 and TRBJ1-1; TRBD1 aligns across 9 bases. V lost 5 bases to trimming and J lost 4 bases; unmatched junction nucleotides: 14. This CDR3 has 17 amino acids. CDR1 is MDHEN and CDR2 is SYDVKM in the germline V gene. Here the CDR3 DNA reads TGTGCCAGCAGTCTACCGGGACAGGGAGTTAGTGTCACTGAAGCTTTCTTT. Translation gives CASSLPGQGVSVTEAFF.